This TCR beta chain was identified during a study of T cell responses to AZD1222 COVID-19 vaccine. General study findings and limits: Seropositive status at baseline applied to only a handful of AZD1222 recipients. Nearly half of unique spike-specific TCRs reportedly avoided B.1.351 and B.1.1.7 mutated regions. Rises in breadth and depth of Spike-specific TCRs came after two AZD1222 doses.

The CDR3 loop spans 15 amino acids. Per the germline V gene, CDR1 is LGHNA and CDR2 is YSLEER. The V gene end was trimmed by 2 bases and the J gene end by 7 bases; junction bases not matched to a gene: 10. The assay was immunoSEQ multiplex PCR, and TCRdb's table has in-frame clones only and misses some. This sample has 54,000 or so clones; roughly 88% occur once, and the top ten carry over 12%. About this clone: What it recognizes is unknown.

The receptor was derived from an adult in good health. The chain couples TRBV4-3 to TRBJ2-7, with 8 bases fitting TRBD1. Sequences were derived from peripheral blood, sampled on day 0 of AZD1222 vaccination. This CDR3 is CASSQSGQGAREQYF. In DNA form, the CDR3 reads TGCGCCAGCAGCCAATCGGGGCAGGGGGCTAGGGAGCAGTACTTC.